A selection of T cell receptor beta chains follows, all from one sample in a study of beta chain features in type 1 diabetes. Sequenced by immunoSEQ multiplex PCR; TCRdb stores in-frame clones only, minus some. The sample lists more than 250,000 clones; about 20% were seen once. Sequencing was carried out using naive CD4+ T cells from blood. The origin of the receptors is a woman between 40 and 50 years old with type 1 diabetes. CDR3s include the opening cysteine and the closing phenylalanine or tryptophan. Fields, in order: V gene, D gene, J gene, clone size, CDR3 length, CDR3 protein, CDR3 DNA. The D gene is left open where the match is weak. Expanded clones get a size class; other rows say once, few or many, or leave the size out.

TRBV7-2,NA,TRBJ1-2,NA,15,CASSLGQTSNYGYTF,TGTGCCAGCAGCTTAGGGCAGACTTCTAACTATGGCTACACCTTC
TRBV5-1,NA,TRBJ1-4,NA,14,CASSTQWANEKLFF,TGCGCCAGCAGCACACAGTGGGCGAATGAAAAACTGTTTTTT
TRBV7-9,TRBD1,TRBJ2-1,few,15,CASSPRGQVWNEQFF,TGTGCCAGCAGCCCCAGGGGGCAAGTGTGGAATGAGCAGTTCTTC
TRBV30,NA,TRBJ1-1,few,12,CAWRDMNTEAFF,TGTGCCTGGAGGGACATGAACACTGAAGCTTTCTTT
TRBV6-8,NA,TRBJ1-5,few,18,CASRDTHDALCSNQPQHF,TGTGCCAGCAGGGACACTCATGATGCACTGTGTAGCAATCAGCCCCAGCATTTT
TRBV7-3,TRBD2,TRBJ2-2,NA,14,CASRWTSGTGELFF,TGTGCCAGCAGGTGGACTAGCGGCACCGGGGAGCTGTTTTTT
TRBV7-3,NA,TRBJ2-1,NA,14,CASSQGGTAGEQFF,TGTGCCAGCAGCCAAGGCGGGACAGCGGGTGAGCAGTTCTTC
TRBV29-1,TRBD2,TRBJ2-2,NA,14,CSVSGTSATGELFF,TGCAGCGTGTCCGGGACTAGCGCCACCGGGGAGCTGTTTTTT
TRBV9,TRBD1,TRBJ2-2,NA,14,CASSTTGDTGELFF,TGTGCCAGCAGCACCACAGGGGACACCGGGGAGCTGTTTTTT
TRBV6-5,TRBD2,TRBJ2-7,NA,16,CASSYSSQGGQYEQYF,TGTGCCAGCAGTTACTCGAGCCAGGGAGGGCAATACGAGCAGTACTTC
TRBV6-5,NA,TRBJ2-7,NA,11,CASSLNYEQYF,TGTGCCAGCAGTTTAAACTACGAGCAGTACTTC
TRBV28,TRBD1,TRBJ1-2,NA,15,CASSLWGGDRGGYTF,TGTGCCAGCAGTTTATGGGGAGGGGACAGGGGTGGCTACACCTTC
TRBV30,NA,TRBJ2-7,NA,11,CAWRQAYEQYF,TGTGCCTGGAGACAGGCCTACGAGCAGTACTTC
TRBV28,NA,TRBJ1-2,few,14,CASNRETHSGGYTF,TGTGCCAGCAACAGGGAGACCCACTCGGGCGGCTACACCTTC
TRBV7-2,TRBD1,TRBJ2-2,NA,16,CASSQAGTGGAGELFF,TGTGCCAGCAGCCAAGCCGGGACAGGGGGCGCCGGGGAGCTGTTTTTT
TRBV16,NA,TRBJ2-5,once,14,CASSQSLSQETQYF,TGTGCCAGCAGCCAATCCCTCTCCCAAGAGACCCAGTACTTC
TRBV29-1,TRBD2,TRBJ2-1,NA,16,CSARTVPGLAGNEQFF,TGCAGCGCCAGGACTGTCCCGGGACTAGCGGGAAATGAGCAGTTCTTC
TRBV9,NA,TRBJ2-1,NA,13,CASSVVAGIEQFF,TGTGCCAGCAGCGTAGTAGCAGGGATTGAGCAGTTCTTC
TRBV6-5,NA,TRBJ1-4,NA,12,CASSKQGAKLFF,TGTGCCAGCAGTAAACAGGGTGCGAAACTGTTTTTT
TRBV27,NA,TRBJ1-1,few,14,CASSLNRENTEAFF,TGTGCCAGCAGTTTAAACAGGGAAAACACTGAAGCTTTCTTT
TRBV25-1,NA,TRBJ2-1,few,15,CASSEIGSLHNEQFF,TGTGCCAGCAGTGAAATAGGGAGTCTACACAATGAGCAGTTCTTC
TRBV29-1,TRBD2,TRBJ2-7,NA,16,CSVESVLAGGTYEQYF,TGCAGCGTTGAATCCGTCTTAGCGGGAGGCACCTACGAGCAGTACTTC
TRBV7-8,NA,TRBJ2-5,NA,15,CASSLLQGVLETQYF,TGTGCCAGCAGCTTACTACAGGGCGTATTGGAGACCCAGTACTTC
TRBV29-1,TRBD2,TRBJ2-2,NA,16,CSVAKGGGVNTGELFF,TGCAGCGTAGCCAAGGGCGGGGGGGTCAACACCGGGGAGCTGTTTTTT
TRBV28,NA,TRBJ2-7,NA,15,CASSLGTLLLDEQYF,TGTGCCAGCAGTTTAGGGACACTTCTCCTGGACGAGCAGTACTTC